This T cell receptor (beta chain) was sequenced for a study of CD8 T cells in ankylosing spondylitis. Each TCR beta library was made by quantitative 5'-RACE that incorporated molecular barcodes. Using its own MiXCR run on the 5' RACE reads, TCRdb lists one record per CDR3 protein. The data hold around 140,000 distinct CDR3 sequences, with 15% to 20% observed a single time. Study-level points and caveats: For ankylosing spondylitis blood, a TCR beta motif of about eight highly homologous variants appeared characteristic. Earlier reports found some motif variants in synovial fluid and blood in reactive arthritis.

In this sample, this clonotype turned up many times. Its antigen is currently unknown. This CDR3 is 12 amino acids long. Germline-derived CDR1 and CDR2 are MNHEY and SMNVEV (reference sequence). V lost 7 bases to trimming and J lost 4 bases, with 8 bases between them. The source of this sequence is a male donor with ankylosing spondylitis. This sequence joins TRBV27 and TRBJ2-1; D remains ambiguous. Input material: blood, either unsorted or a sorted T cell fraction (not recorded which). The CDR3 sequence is CASISRYNEQFF. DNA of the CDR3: TGTGCCAGCATCAGTAGGTACAATGAGCAGTTCTTC.